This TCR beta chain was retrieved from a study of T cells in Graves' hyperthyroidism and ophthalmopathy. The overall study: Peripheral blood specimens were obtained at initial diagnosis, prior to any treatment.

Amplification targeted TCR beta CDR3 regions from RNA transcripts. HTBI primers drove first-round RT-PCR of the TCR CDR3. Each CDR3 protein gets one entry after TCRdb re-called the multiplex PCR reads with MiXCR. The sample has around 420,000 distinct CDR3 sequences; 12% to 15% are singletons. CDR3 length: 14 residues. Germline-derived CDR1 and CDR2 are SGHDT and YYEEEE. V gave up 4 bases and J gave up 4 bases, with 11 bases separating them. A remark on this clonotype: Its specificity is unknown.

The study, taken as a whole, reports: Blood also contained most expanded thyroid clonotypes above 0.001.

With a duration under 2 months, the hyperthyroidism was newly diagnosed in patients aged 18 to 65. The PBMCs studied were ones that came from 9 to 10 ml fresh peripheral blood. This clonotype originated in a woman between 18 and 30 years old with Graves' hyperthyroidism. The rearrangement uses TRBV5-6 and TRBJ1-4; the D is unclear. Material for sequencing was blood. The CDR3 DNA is TGTGCCAGCAGCGCCCCCGGCTATAATGAAAAACTGTTTTTT. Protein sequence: CASSAPGYNEKLFF.